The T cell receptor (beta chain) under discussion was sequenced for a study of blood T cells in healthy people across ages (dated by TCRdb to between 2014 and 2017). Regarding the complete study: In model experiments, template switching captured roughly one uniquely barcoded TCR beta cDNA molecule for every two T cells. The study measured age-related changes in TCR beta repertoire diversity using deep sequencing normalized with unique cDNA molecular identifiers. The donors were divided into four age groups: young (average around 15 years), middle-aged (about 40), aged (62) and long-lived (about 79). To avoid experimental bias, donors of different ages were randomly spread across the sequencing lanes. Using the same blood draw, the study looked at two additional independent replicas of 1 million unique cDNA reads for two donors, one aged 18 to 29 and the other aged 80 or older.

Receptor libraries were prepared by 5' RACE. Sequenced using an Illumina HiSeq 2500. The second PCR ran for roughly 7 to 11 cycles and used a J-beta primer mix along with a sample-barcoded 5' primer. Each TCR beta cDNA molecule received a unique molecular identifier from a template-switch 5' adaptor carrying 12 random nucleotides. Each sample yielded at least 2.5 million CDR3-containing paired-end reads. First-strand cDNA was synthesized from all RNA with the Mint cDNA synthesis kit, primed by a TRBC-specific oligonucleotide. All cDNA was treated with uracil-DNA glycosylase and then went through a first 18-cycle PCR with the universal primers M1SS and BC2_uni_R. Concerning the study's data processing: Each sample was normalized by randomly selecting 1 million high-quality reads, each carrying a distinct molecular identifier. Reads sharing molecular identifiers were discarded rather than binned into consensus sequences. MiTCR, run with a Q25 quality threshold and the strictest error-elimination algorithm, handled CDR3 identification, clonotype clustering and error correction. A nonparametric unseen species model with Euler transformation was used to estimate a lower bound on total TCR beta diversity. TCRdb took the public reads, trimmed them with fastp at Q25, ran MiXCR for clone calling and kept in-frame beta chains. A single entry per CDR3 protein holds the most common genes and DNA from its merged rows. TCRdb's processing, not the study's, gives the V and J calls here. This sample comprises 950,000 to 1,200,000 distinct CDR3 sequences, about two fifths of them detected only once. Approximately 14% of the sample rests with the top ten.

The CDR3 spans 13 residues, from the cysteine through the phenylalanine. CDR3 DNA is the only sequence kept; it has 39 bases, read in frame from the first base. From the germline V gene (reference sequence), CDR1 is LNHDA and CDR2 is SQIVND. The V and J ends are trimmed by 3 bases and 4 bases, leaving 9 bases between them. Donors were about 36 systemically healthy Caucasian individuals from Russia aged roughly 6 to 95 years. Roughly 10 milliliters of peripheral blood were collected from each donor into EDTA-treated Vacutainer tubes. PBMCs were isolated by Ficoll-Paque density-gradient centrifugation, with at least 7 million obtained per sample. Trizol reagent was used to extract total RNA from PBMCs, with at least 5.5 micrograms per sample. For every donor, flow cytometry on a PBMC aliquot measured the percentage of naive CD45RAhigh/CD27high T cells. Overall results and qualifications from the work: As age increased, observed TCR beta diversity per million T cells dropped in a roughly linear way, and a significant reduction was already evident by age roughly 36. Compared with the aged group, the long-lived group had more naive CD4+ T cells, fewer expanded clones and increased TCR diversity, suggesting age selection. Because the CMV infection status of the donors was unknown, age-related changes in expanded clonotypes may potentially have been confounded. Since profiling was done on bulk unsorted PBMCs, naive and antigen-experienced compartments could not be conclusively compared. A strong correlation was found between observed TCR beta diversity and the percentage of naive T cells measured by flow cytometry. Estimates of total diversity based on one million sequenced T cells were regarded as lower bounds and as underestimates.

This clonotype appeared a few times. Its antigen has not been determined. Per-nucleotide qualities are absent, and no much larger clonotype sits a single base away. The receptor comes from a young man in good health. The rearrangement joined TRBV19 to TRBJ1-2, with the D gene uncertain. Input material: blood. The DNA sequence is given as TGTGCCAGTAGTATTGGTGCGTCCTATGGCTACACCTTC. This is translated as CASSIGASYGYTF.